Listed below are T cell receptor beta chains from one sample, sequenced in a study of preoperative IRX-2 immunotherapy in early breast cancer. Profiling relied on immunoSEQ multiplex PCR, and the TCRdb table lists in-frame clones only, not all of them. The sample holds about 32,000 clones, over 80% seen once. This specimen was lymph node tissue, taken from a patient treated with IRX-2 immunotherapy. These receptors were obtained from a human donor with breast cancer. Each CDR3 is given with its conserved first and last residue. The D gene is left open where the match is weak. Size is stated for part of the rows, as once, few or many counts, or as a class when the clone is expanded.

j_call d_call v_call clone_size cdr3_aa cdr3_nt
TRBJ2-5 TRBD2 TRBV15 - CATSRGTSGSSETQYF TGTGCCACCAGCAGAGGGACTAGCGGGAGTTCGGAGACCCAGTACTTC
TRBJ1-5 - TRBV19 - CASRRVGYSNQPQHF TGTGCCAGTAGGAGAGTTGGTTATAGCAATCAGCCCCAGCATTTT
TRBJ1-2 - TRBV29-1 - CSVDVGAPYGYTF TGCAGCGTTGACGTAGGGGCGCCCTATGGCTACACCTTC
TRBJ2-1 - TRBV6-4 - CASSLEDNEQFF TGTGCCAGCAGTTTGGAAGACAATGAGCAGTTCTTC
TRBJ2-7 - TRBV6-8 - CASSYGWDYEQYF TGTGCCAGCAGTTACGGTTGGGACTACGAGCAGTACTTC
TRBJ2-1 TRBD2 TRBV19 - CASRDAWTAGGEQFF TGTGCCAGTAGGGATGCTTGGACCGCGGGGGGCGAGCAGTTCTTC
TRBJ2-7 - TRBV2 - CASSDNADGSYEQYF TGTGCCAGCAGTGATAATGCGGACGGCTCCTACGAGCAGTACTTC
TRBJ1-1 - TRBV28 - CASSAPGREIGAFF TGTGCCAGCAGTGCGCCAGGAAGGGAGATTGGAGCTTTCTTT
TRBJ2-3 TRBD2 TRBV19 - CASSIERGGDTQYF TGTGCCAGTAGTATCGAGCGGGGCGGGGATACGCAGTATTTT
TRBJ1-1 - TRBV16 - CASSQFLDPRGLLSAFF TGTGCCAGCAGCCAATTCTTAGATCCCCGGGGACTCCTGAGTGCTTTCTTT
TRBJ2-7 TRBD2 TRBV18 - CASSEGLSGASYEQYF TGTGCCAGCTCAGAAGGGCTTAGCGGGGCGTCCTACGAGCAGTACTTC
TRBJ1-4 - TRBV28 few CASSFAGGRKEKLFF TGTGCCAGCAGTTTTGCCGGTGGCAGGAAAGAAAAACTGTTTTTT
TRBJ1-1 - TRBV30 - CAWSVLVRAVAEAFF TGTGCCTGGAGTGTACTTGTTCGGGCAGTCGCTGAAGCTTTCTTT
TRBJ1-4 - TRBV4-1 - CASSQEAADNEKLFF TGCGCCAGCAGCCAAGAGGCGGCAGATAATGAAAAACTGTTTTTT
TRBJ2-1 - TRBV1 - CASSQVWSSYNEQFF TGCGCCAGCAGCCAAGTCTGGAGCTCCTACAATGAGCAGTTCTTC
TRBJ2-4 - TRBV6-8 - CASSSATGSVYF TGTGCCAGCAGTTCAGCAACAGGGTCCGTTTACTTC
TRBJ2-2 - TRBV6-8 - CASRGSRLNGELFF TGTGCCAGCAGAGGTAGCAGACTTAACGGGGAGCTGTTTTTT
TRBJ1-2 - TRBV19 once CASTAGTNYGYTF TGTGCCAGTACGGCAGGAACTAACTATGGCTACACCTTC
TRBJ1-5 - TRBV28 - CASSLGWGAHQPQHF TGTGCCAGCAGTTTGGGATGGGGGGCCCATCAGCCCCAGCATTTT
TRBJ2-1 TRBD2 TRBV18 - CASSQAGGPDNEQFF TGTGCCAGCTCACAAGCGGGGGGGCCAGACAATGAGCAGTTCTTC
TRBJ1-1 - TRBV29-1 - CSVAGLEAEAFF TGCAGCGTTGCAGGGTTGGAGGCTGAAGCTTTCTTT
TRBJ2-5 - TRBV18 - CASSPGLETQYF TGTGCCAGCTCACCAGGGTTAGAGACCCAGTACTTC
TRBJ1-1 - TRBV6-7 - CASTIAAGTEAFF TGTGCCAGCACTATCGCGGCAGGGACCGAAGCTTTCTTT
TRBJ1-5 - TRBV19 - CASSGPLGPQHF TGTGCCAGTTCTGGACCGTTAGGGCCCCAGCATTTT
TRBJ2-5 - TRBV12-1 - CASSLKDRGETQYF TGTGCCAGCAGCTTAAAGGACAGAGGAGAGACCCAGTACTTC
TRBJ2-7 - TRBV30 - CAWSGTGSGEQYF TGTGCCTGGAGTGGGACCGGGAGTGGCGAGCAGTACTTC
TRBJ2-7 TRBD2 TRBV19 - CASSARGAYEQYF TGTGCCAGTAGCGCCCGGGGGGCCTACGAGCAGTACTTC
TRBJ2-3 - TRBV19 - CASSILGQGDTQYF TGTGCCAGTAGTATTTTAGGCCAAGGAGATACGCAGTATTTT
TRBJ1-1 - TRBV19 - CASSNPGHSTEAFF TGTGCCAGTAGTAACCCGGGACATAGCACTGAAGCTTTCTTT
TRBJ2-1 - TRBV6-7 once CASNRGTFYNEQFF TGTGCCAGCAATAGGGGGACTTTCTACAATGAGCAGTTCTTC
TRBJ2-3 TRBD2 TRBV9 - CASSLAGAADTQYF TGTGCCAGCAGCTTAGCGGGAGCGGCGGATACGCAGTATTTT
TRBJ2-6 - TRBV11-3 - CASSPKPGESGANVLTF TGTGCCAGCAGCCCAAAACCAGGGGAGTCTGGGGCCAACGTCCTGACTTTC
TRBJ1-2 - TRBV6-8 - CASSYWDGTYGYTF TGTGCCAGCAGTTACTGGGACGGCACCTATGGCTACACCTTC
TRBJ1-5 TRBD1 TRBV19 - CASSHRQGTNQPQHF TGTGCCAGCAGCCACAGACAGGGTACCAATCAGCCCCAGCATTTT
TRBJ1-4 TRBD1 TRBV28 - CASSWAGTGAEKLFF TGTGCCAGCAGTTGGGCCGGGACAGGGGCTGAAAAACTGTTTTTT
TRBJ1-1 TRBD1 TRBV19 once CASSMGNRGVIIEAFF TGTGCCAGTAGTATGGGGAACAGGGGGGTAATCATTGAAGCTTTCTTT
TRBJ1-5 - TRBV19 - CASSIGQGWQPQHF TGTGCCAGTAGTATAGGGCAGGGATGGCAGCCCCAGCATTTT
TRBJ1-4 - TRBV23-1 - CASSLDSVREKLFF TGCGCCAGCAGCTTGGACAGTGTCCGTGAAAAACTGTTTTTT
TRBJ1-2 - TRBV19 - CASRGQGFYGYTF TGTGCCAGTAGGGGCCAGGGCTTCTATGGCTACACCTTC
TRBJ1-1 TRBD1 TRBV5-1 - CASSSPTGGPDTEAFF TGCGCCAGCAGCTCTCCGACAGGGGGCCCAGACACTGAAGCTTTCTTT
TRBJ2-5 - TRBV28 once CASSSFTGSGETQYF TGTGCCAGCAGTTCTTTCACAGGGTCTGGAGAGACCCAGTACTTC
TRBJ1-1 - TRBV14 - CASSSMTLNTEAFF TGTGCCAGCAGCTCTATGACACTGAACACTGAAGCTTTCTTT
TRBJ2-5 TRBD2 TRBV18 - CASQTSGRANDF TGTGCCAGTCAAACTAGCGGGAGGGCCAATGACTTC
TRBJ2-5 TRBD1 TRBV15 - CATSRFQGEETQYF TGTGCCACCAGCAGATTCCAGGGGGAAGAGACCCAGTACTTC
TRBJ2-1 - TRBV28 few CASSFAGASYNEQFF TGTGCCAGCAGTTTCGCGGGTGCGTCCTACAATGAGCAGTTCTTC
TRBJ2-2 TRBD1 TRBV19 - CASSMGTGYGELFF TGTGCCAGTAGTATGGGGACAGGCTACGGGGAGCTGTTTTTT